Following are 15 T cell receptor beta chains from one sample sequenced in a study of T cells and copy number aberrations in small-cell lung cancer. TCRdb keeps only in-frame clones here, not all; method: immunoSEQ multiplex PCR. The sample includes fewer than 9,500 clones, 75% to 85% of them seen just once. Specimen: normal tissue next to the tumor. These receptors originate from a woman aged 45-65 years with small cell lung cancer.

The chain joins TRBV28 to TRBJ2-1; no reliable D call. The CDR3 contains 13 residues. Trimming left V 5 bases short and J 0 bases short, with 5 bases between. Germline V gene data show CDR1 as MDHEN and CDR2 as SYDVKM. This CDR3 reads CASSPRSYNEQFF. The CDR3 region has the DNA TGTGCCAGCAGTCCCCGCTCCTACAATGAGCAGTTCTTC.

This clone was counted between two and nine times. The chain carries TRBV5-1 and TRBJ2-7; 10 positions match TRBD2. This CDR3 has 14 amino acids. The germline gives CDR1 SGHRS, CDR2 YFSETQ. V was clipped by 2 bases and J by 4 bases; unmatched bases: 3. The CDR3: CASSLSGRDYEQYF. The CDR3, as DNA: TGCGCCAGCAGCTTAAGCGGGAGGGATTACGAGCAGTACTTC.

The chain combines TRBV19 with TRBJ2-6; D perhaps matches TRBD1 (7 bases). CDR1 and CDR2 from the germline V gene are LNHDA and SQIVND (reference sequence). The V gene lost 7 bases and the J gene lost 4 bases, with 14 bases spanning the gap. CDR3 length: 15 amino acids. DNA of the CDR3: TGTGCCAGTACCCAGGGGGGAACCGGGGCCAACGTCCTGACTTTC. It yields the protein CASTQGGTGANVLTF.

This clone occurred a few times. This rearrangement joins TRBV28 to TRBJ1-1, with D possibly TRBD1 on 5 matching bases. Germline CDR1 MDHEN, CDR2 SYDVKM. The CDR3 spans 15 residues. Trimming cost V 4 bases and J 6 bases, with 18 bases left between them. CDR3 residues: CASSYRGIRGPEAFF. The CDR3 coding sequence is TGTGCCAGCAGTTACCGGGGAATACGGGGCCCTGAAGCTTTCTTT.

The chain's CDR3 is CASSSGFGQGIYGYTF. DNA for the CDR3: TGTGCCAGCAGCTCAGGCTTTGGACAGGGGATTTATGGCTACACCTTC. The V gene is TRBV11-3, the J gene TRBJ1-2; the match to TRBD1 covers 9 bases. The V gene end was trimmed by 4 bases and the J gene end by 5 bases; junction bases not matched to a gene: 11. The CDR3 runs to 16 residues. Germline V CDR1 and CDR2: SGHNT, YENEEA.

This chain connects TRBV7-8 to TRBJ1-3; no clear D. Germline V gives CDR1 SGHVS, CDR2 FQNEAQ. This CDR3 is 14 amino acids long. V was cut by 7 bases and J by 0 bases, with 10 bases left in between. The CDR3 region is CASNADGSGNTIYF. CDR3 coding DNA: TGTGCCAGCAACGCCGACGGCTCTGGAAACACCATATATTTT.

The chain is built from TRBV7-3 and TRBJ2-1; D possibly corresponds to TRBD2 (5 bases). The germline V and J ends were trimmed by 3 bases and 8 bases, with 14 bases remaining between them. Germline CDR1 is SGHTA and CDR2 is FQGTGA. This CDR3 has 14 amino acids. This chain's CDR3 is CASSLVGPGDEQFF. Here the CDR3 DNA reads TGTGCCAGCAGCTTGGTAGGACCCGGGGATGAGCAGTTCTTC.

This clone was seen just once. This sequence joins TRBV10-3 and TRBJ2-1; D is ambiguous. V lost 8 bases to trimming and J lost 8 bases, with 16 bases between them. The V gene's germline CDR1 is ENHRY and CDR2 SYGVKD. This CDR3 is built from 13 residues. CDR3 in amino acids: CAIAPRESHEQFF. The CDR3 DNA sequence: TGTGCCATCGCCCCCCGCGAATCCCATGAGCAGTTCTTC.

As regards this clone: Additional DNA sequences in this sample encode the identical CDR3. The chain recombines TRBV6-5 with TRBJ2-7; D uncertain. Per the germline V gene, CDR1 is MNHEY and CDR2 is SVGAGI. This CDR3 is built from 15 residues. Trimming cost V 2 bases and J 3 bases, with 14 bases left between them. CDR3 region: CASSYDPAGVYEQYF. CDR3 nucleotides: TGTGCCAGCAGTTACGACCCAGCTGGAGTCTACGAGCAGTACTTC.

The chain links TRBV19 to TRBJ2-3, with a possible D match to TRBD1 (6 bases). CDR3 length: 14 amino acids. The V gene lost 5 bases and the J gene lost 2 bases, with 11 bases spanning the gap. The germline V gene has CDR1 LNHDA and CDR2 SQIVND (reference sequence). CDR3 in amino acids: CASSRDNPTDTQYF. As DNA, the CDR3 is TGTGCCAGTAGTCGGGACAACCCCACAGATACGCAGTATTTT.

As DNA, the CDR3 is TGTGCCAGCAGGGGGACGGGGACAGGGGGCACCCATGCTGAAGCTTTCTTT. Its translation is CASRGTGTGGTHAEAFF. J is TRBJ1-1 and V is TRBV27, with TRBD1 matching over 12 bases. The CDR3 covers 17 residues. V lost 6 bases to trimming and J lost 6 bases; unmatched junction nucleotides: 14. Germline CDR1 and CDR2: MNHEY and SMNVEV (reference sequence).

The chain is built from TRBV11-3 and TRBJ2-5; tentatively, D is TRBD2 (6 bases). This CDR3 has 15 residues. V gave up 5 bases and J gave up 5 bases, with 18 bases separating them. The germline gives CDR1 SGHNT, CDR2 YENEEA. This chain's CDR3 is CASSGDGSMGETQYF. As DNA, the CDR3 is TGTGCCAGCAGCGGGGACGGGAGCATGGGGGAGACCCAGTACTTC.

CDR3 nucleotide sequence: TGTGCCAGCAGGAATGGACCCGCGGCCGATTACACCTTC. Protein: CASRNGPAADYTF. The chain couples TRBV5-5 to TRBJ1-2; D ambiguous. The germline CDR1 and CDR2 sequences are SGHKS and YYEKEE (reference sequence). V shed 5 bases and J shed 11 bases, with 19 bases lying between them. CDR3 length: 13 amino acids.

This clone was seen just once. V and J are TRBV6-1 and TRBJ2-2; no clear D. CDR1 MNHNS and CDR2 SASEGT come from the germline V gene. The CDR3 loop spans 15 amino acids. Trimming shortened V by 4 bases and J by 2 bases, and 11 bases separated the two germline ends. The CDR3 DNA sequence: TGTGCCAGCAGTGTGGAATCCGGAAACACCGGGGAGCTGTTTTTT. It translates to CASSVESGNTGELFF.

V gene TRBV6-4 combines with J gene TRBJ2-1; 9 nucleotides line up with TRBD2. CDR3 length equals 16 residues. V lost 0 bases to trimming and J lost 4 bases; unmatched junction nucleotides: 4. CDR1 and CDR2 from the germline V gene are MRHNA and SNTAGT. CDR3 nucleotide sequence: TGTGCCAGCAGTGACTCAGGACTAGCGACTTACAATGAGCAGTTCTTC. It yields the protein CASSDSGLATYNEQFF.